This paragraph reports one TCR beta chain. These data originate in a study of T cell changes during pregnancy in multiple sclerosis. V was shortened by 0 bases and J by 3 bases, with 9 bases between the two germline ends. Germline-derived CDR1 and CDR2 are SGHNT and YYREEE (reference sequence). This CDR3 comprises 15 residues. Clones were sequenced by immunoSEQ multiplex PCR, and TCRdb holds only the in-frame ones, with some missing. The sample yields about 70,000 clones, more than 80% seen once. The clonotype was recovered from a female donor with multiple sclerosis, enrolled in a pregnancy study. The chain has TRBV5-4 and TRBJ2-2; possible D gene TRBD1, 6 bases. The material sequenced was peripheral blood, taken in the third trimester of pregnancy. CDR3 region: CASSLDQGYTGELFF. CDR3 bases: TGTGCCAGCAGCTTGGACCAGGGGTACACCGGGGAGCTGTTTTTT.